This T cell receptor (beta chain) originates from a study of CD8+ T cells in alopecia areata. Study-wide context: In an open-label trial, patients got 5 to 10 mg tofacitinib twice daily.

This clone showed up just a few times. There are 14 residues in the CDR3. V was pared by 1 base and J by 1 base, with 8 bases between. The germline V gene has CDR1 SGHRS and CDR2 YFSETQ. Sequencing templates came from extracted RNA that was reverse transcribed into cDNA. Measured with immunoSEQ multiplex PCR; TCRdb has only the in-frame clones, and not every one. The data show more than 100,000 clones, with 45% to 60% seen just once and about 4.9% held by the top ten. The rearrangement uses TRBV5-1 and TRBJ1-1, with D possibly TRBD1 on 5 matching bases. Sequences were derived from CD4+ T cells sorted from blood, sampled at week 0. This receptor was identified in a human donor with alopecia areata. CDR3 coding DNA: TGCGCCAGCAGCTTGCGCAGGGAGAACACTGAAGCTTTCTTT. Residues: CASSLRRENTEAFF.